This T cell receptor beta chain is drawn from a study of beta chain features in type 1 diabetes. Reverse transcription of all isolated RNA meant that expressed TCRB transcripts were sequenced. About 3.57 million reads, on average, came from each naive, central memory and regulatory T cell sample. Generated by immunoSEQ multiplex PCR, the TCRdb table keeps only in-frame clones and is missing some. The sample has about 620,000 clones, roughly 16% seen once; the top ten hold 0.07% to 0.095%. This clone has a count of ten or more. Every sorted population was more than 98% pure. The V gene's germline CDR1 is SGHTA and CDR2 FQGNSA. CDR3 length: 13 residues. V gave up 8 bases and J gave up 4 bases, with 9 bases separating them.

This rearrangement joins TRBV7-2 to TRBJ2-6; no firm D call. This clonotype was sampled from a man aged 18 to 35 in good health. Material for sequencing was naive CD4+ T cells from blood. Here the CDR3 reads CASQFRGANVLTF. The CDR3 DNA follows: TGTGCCAGCCAATTCCGGGGGGCCAACGTCCTGACTTTC.